The clone carrying this T cell receptor (beta chain) was observed at least ten times. What it binds is unknown. Looked up from germline, CDR1 is SGDLS and CDR2 is YYNGEE. This CDR3 spans 16 amino acids. V was cut by 0 bases and J by 4 bases, with 11 bases left in between. Using its own MiXCR run on the 5' RACE reads, TCRdb lists one record per CDR3 protein. Of about 240,000 distinct CDR3 sequences listed, 8% to 11% were seen once; the top ten hold approximately 11%. Healthy Caucasian individuals made up all the donors. This sample was included in a study of identical twins. Study outcomes and limitations: Insertions were reduced in abundant cord blood beta clonotypes but not in memory repertoires. The study drew conclusions from cross-sectional statistical analysis, not from following the same donors.

The chain couples TRBV9 to TRBJ2-6, with no clear D. The sequencing input was memory T cells sorted from blood. This clonotype was obtained from a man aged 50-60 years in good health. CDR3 sequence (DNA): TGTGCCAGCAGCGTAGCCGTTGAGCGAGGGGCCAACGTCCTGACTTTC. Translated, it gives CASSVAVERGANVLTF. Using reference TRBV9 and TRBJ2-6 for the parts outside the CDR3, the full variable domain is DSGVTQTPKHLITATGQRVTLRCSPRSGDLSVYWYQQSLDQGLQFLIQYYNGEERAKGNILERFSAQQFPDLHSELNLSSLELGDSALYFCASSVAVERGANVLTFGAGSRLTVL.